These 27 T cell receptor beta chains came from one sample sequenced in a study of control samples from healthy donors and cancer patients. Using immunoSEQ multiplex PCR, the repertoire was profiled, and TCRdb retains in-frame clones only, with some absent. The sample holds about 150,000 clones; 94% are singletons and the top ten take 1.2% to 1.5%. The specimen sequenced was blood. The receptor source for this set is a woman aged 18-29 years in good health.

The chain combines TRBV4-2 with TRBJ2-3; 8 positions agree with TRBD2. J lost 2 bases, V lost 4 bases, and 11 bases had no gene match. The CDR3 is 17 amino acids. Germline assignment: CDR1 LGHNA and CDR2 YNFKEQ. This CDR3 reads CASSPSSGGGTTDTQYF. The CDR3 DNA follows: TGTGCCAGCAGCCCCTCTAGCGGCGGGGGGACCACAGATACGCAGTATTTT.

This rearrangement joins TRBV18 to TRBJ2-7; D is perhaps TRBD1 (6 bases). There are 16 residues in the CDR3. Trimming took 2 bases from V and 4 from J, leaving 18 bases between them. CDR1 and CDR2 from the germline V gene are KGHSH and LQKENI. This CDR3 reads CASSPKQGTTGYEQYF. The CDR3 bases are TGTGCCAGCTCACCAAAACAGGGTACAACGGGATACGAGCAGTACTTC.

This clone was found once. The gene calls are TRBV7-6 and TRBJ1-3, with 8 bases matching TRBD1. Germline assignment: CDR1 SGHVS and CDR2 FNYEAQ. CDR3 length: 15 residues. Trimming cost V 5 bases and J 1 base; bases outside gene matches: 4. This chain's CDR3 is CASSPTGESGNTIYF. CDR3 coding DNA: TGTGCCAGCAGCCCGACAGGGGAGTCTGGAAACACCATATATTTT.

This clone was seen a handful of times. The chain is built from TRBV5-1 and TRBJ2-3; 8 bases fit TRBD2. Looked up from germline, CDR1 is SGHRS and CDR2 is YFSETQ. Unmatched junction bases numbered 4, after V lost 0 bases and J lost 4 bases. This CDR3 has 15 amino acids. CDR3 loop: CASSLGLARADTQYF. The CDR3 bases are TGCGCCAGCAGCTTGGGACTAGCGCGCGCAGATACGCAGTATTTT.

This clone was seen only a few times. CDR3 in amino acids: CASRRGAPYEQYF. DNA for the CDR3: TGTGCCAGCAGACGAGGGGCCCCTTACGAGCAGTACTTC. The chain recombines TRBV28 with TRBJ2-7; D tentatively fits TRBD1 or TRBD2 (5 bases each). CDR3 length: 13 residues. Germline V gives CDR1 MDHEN, CDR2 SYDVKM. The germline V and J ends were trimmed by 6 bases and 4 bases, with 13 bases remaining between them.

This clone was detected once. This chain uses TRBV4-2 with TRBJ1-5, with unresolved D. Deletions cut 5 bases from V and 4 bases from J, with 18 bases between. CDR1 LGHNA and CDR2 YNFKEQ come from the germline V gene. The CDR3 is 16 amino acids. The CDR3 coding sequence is TGTGCCAGCAGCAGGACCGACAAGTTAGTAAATCAGCCCCAGCATTTT. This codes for CASSRTDKLVNQPQHF.

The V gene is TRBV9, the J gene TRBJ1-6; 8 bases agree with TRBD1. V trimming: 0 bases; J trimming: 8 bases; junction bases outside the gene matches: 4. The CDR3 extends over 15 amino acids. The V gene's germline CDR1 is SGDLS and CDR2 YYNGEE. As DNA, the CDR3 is TGTGCCAGCAGCGTAGCCGGGACAGGTGATTCACCCCTCCACTTT. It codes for CASSVAGTGDSPLHF.

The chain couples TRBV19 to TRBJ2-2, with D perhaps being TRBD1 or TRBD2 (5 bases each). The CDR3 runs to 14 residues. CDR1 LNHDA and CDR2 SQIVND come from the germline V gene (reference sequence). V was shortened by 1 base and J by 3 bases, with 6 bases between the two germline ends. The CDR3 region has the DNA TGTGCCAGTAGTATAGCGGGGCACACCGGGGAGCTGTTTTTT. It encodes CASSIAGHTGELFF.

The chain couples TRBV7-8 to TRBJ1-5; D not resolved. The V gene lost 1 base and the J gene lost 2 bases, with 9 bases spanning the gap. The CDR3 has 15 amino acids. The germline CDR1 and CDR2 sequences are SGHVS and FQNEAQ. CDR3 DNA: TGTGCCAGCAGCTTAGACTCAGGCCGCAATCAGCCCCAGCATTTT. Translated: CASSLDSGRNQPQHF.

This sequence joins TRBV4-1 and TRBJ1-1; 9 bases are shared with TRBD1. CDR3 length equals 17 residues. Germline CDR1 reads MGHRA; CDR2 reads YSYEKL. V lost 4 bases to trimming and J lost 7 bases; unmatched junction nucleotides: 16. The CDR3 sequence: CASSPDRDREGGSEAFF. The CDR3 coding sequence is TGCGCCAGCAGCCCCGACCGGGACAGGGAAGGTGGGAGTGAAGCTTTCTTT.

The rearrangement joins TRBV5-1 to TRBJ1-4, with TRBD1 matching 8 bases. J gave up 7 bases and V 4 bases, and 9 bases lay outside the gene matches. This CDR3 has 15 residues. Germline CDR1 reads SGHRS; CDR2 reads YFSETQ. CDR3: CASSVAGGGREKLFF. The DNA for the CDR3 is TGCGCCAGCAGCGTCGCAGGGGGCGGGCGTGAAAAACTGTTTTTT.

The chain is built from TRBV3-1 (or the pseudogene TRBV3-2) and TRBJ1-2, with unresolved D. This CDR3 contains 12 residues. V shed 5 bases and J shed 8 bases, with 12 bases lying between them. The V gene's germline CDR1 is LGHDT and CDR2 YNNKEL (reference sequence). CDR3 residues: CASSARTAGYTF. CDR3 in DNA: TGTGCCAGCAGCGCCCGGACTGCCGGCTACACCTTC.

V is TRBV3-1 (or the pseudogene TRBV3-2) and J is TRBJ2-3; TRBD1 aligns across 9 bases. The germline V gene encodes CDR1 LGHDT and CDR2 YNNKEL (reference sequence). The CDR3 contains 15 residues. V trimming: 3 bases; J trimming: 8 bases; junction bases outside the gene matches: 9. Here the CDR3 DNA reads TGTGCCAGCAGCCAGGGACAGGGCCTGGGAGGTACGCAGTATTTT. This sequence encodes CASSQGQGLGGTQYF.

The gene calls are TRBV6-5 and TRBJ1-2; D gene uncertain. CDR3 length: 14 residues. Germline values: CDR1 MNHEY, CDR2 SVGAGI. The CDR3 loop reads CRIGTGSSNYGYTF. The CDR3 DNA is TGTCGCATCGGAACTGGCAGCTCTAACTATGGCTACACCTTC.

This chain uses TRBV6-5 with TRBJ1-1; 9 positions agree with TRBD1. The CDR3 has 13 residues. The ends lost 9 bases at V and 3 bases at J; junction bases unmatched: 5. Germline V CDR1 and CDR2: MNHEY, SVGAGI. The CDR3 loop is CASRTGGHTEAFF. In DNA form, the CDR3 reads TGTGCCAGTCGAACAGGGGGCCACACTGAAGCTTTCTTT.

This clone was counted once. The CDR3 bases are TGTGCCAGCAGCCCCGGGAGGACCTCAAATGAAAAACTGTTTTTT. Protein product: CASSPGRTSNEKLFF. The gene calls are TRBV7-9 and TRBJ1-4; D is unclear. The CDR3 runs 15 residues. Germline V gives CDR1 SEHNR, CDR2 FQNEAQ (reference sequence). The V end lost 5 bases, the J end lost 5 bases, and 15 bases lay between the germline ends.

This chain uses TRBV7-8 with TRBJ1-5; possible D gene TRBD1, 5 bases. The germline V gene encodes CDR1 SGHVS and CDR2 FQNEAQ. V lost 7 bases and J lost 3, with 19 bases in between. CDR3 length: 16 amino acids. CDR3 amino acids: CASTTGTQWTNQPQHF. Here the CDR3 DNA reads TGTGCCAGCACGACTGGGACTCAATGGACCAATCAGCCCCAGCATTTT.

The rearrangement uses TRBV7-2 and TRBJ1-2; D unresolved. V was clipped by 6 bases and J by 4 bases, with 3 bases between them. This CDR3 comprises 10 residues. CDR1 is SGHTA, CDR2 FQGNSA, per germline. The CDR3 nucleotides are TGTGCCAGCAGGACCTATGGCTACACCTTC. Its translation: CASRTYGYTF.

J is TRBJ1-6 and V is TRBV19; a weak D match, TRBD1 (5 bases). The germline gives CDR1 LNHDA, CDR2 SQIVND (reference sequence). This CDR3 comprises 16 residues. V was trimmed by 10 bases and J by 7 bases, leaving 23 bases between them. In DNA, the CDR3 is TGTGCCACACCCGGGGGGGTCCAGCGGACGAATTCACCCCTCCACTTT. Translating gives CATPGGVQRTNSPLHF.

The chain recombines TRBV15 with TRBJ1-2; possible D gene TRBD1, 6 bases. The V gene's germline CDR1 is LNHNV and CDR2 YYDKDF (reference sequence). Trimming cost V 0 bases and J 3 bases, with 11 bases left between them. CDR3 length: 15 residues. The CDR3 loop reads CATSRDFGTHYGYTF. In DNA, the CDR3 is TGTGCCACCAGCAGAGATTTCGGGACACACTATGGCTACACCTTC.

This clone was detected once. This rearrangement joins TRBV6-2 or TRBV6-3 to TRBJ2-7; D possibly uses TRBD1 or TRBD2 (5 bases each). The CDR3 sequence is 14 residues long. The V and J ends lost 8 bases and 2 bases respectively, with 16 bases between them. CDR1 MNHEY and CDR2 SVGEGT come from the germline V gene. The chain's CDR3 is CASCLDLGAYEQYF. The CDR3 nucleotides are TGTGCCAGCTGTTTAGACCTGGGGGCCTACGAGCAGTACTTC.

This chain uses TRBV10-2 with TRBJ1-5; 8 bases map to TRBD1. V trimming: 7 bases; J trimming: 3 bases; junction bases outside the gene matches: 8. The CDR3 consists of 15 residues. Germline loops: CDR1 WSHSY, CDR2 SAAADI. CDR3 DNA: TGCGCCAGCACTCCGACAGGGGCCCTCAATCAGCCCCAGCATTTT. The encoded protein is CASTPTGALNQPQHF.

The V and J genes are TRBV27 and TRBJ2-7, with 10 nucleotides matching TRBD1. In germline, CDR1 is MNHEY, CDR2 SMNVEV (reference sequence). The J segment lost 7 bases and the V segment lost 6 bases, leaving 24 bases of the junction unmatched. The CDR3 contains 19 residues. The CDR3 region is CASSRGAGQGTPGLWEQYF. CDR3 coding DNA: TGTGCCAGCAGCCGGGGCGCGGGACAGGGGACCCCAGGACTCTGGGAGCAGTACTTC.

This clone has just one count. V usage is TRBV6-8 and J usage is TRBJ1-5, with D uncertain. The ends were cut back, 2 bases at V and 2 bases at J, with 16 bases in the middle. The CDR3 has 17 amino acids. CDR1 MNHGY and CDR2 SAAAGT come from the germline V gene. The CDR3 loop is CASSYPPRGAGNQPQHF. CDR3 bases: TGTGCCAGCAGTTACCCTCCCCGGGGTGCAGGCAATCAGCCCCAGCATTTT.

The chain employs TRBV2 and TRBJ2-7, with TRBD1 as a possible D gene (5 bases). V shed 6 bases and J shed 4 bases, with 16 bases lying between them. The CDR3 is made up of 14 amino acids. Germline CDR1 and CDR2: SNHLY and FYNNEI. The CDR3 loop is CASSLRRESYEQYF. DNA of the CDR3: TGTGCCAGCAGCCTGCGCAGGGAATCTTACGAGCAGTACTTC.

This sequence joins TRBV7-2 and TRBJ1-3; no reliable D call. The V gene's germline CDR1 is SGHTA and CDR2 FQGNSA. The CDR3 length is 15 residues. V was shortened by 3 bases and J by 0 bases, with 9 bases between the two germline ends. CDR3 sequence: CASSFFRSSGNTIYF. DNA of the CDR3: TGTGCCAGCAGCTTTTTTAGGAGCTCTGGAAACACCATATATTTT.

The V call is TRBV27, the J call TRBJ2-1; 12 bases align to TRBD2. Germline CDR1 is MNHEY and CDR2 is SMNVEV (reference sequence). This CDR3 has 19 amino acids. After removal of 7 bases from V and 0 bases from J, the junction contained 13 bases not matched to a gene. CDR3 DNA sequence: TGTGCCAGCACCCCTAGCGGACTAGCGGGGATTAGCTCCTACAATGAGCAGTTCTTC. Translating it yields CASTPSGLAGISSYNEQFF.